What follows are 24 T cell receptor beta chains derived from one specimen sequenced in a study of T-cell memory formation after mild COVID-19. Using its own MiXCR run on the 5' RACE reads, TCRdb lists one record per CDR3 protein. The sample contains approximately 250,000 distinct CDR3 sequences, 16% of which appear only once. Sequencing was done on a sample of PBMCs or a T cell subset sorted from them (not recorded which). Receptor source: a man younger than 35 who had mild COVID-19 (a few samples of this study predate the infection). Cell type and time point are not known.

The chain employs TRBV29-1 and TRBJ1-1; 7 bases fit TRBD1. Germline V lookup: CDR1 SQVTM, CDR2 ANQGSEA. V was clipped by 7 bases and J by 6 bases; unmatched bases: 11. The CDR3 runs 13 residues. The CDR3 coding sequence is TGCAGCGCTAACAGGGGTAGGGCCGCTGAAGCTTTCTTT. Translated: CSANRGRAAEAFF. Filled out from reference TRBV29-1 and TRBJ1-1, the complete variable domain reads SAVISQKPSRDICQRGTSLTIQCQVDSQVTMMFWYRQQPGQSLTLIATANQGSEATYESGFVIDKFPISRPNLTFSTLTVSNMSPEDSSIYLCSANRGRAAEAFFGQGTRLTVV.

The CDR3 coding sequence is TGTGCCAGCCGCCTCCGAGGACAGGGGTTCTACGAGCAGTACTTC. Protein: CASRLRGQGFYEQYF. This chain links TRBV27 with TRBJ2-7; 9 nucleotides line up with TRBD1. Trimming at V came to 8 bases and at J to 3 bases, leaving 11 bases not matched to a gene. The CDR3 sequence is 15 residues long. Germline V gene data show CDR1 as MNHEY and CDR2 as SMNVEV (reference sequence).

The chain recombines TRBV5-1 with TRBJ2-5, with D perhaps matching TRBD1 (5 bases). The V gene lost 1 base and the J gene lost 0 bases, with 10 bases spanning the gap. Germline CDR1 and CDR2: SGHRS and YFSETQ. The CDR3 is 15 residues long. The CDR3 spells CASSLSRQNQETQYF. The CDR3 nucleotides are TGCGCCAGCAGCTTGTCACGACAGAACCAAGAGACCCAGTACTTC.

This clonotype was counted only a few times. This chain uses TRBV14 with TRBJ2-5; D ambiguous. Trimming took 1 base from V and 5 from J, leaving 14 bases between them. The CDR3 spans 15 residues. Looked up from germline, CDR1 is SGHDN and CDR2 is FVKESK. CDR3 DNA sequence: TGTGCCAGCAGCCAAGCCCTTCCTCTGAGGGAGACCCAGTACTTC. It yields the protein CASSQALPLRETQYF. Based on the CDR3 plus reference TRBV14 and TRBJ2-5, the full variable domain is EAGVTQFPSHSVIEKGQTVTLRCDPISGHDNLYWYRRVMGKEIKFLLHFVKESKQDESGMPNNRFLAERTGGTYSTLKVQPAELEDSGVYFCASSQALPLRETQYFGPGTRLLVL.

This clonotype came up many times. The chain is built from TRBV13 and TRBJ2-2; 7 nucleotides line up with TRBD2. Germline lookup yields CDR1 PRHDT and CDR2 FYEKMQ (reference sequence). The CDR3 has 16 amino acids. V lost 7 bases, J lost 2 bases, and 10 bases stayed unmatched. The CDR3 reads CASINLGGTNTGELFF. CDR3 in DNA: TGTGCCAGCATCAACCTGGGGGGGACTAACACCGGGGAGCTGTTTTTT. Supplemented by reference TRBV13 and TRBJ2-2, the full variable domain reads AAGVIQSPRHLIKEKRETATLKCYPIPRHDTVYWYQQGPGQDPQFLISFYEKMQSDKGSIPDRFSAQQFSDYHSELNMSSLELGDSALYFCASINLGGTNTGELFFGEGSRLTVL.

J is TRBJ1-3 and V is TRBV6-6; D may be TRBD1 (5 bases). Germline V lookup: CDR1 MNHNY, CDR2 SVGAGI (reference sequence). Between the trimmed V and J ends, which lost 0 bases and 4 bases, there was a span of 10 bases. CDR3 length: 15 amino acids. CDR3 nucleotide sequence: TGTGCCAGCAGTTACTCGACGCCAGGGGGAAACACCATATATTTT. Translated: CASSYSTPGGNTIYF.

This clonotype occurred a few times. The chain recombines TRBV5-1 with TRBJ1-1, with 12 bases lining up with TRBD1. The CDR3 is 16 amino acids. Trimming took 5 bases from V and 0 from J; bases not matched to a gene: 5. Germline V lookup: CDR1 SGHRS, CDR2 YFSETQ. The CDR3 DNA sequence: TGCGCCAGCAGGGCGGGACAGGGGGCGATGAACACTGAAGCTTTCTTT. It encodes CASRAGQGAMNTEAFF.

This clonotype was seen at least ten times. This chain joins TRBV7-2 and TRBJ1-1; D ambiguous. Trimming cost V 3 bases and J 4 bases, with 9 bases left between them. Germline V gene data show CDR1 as SGHTA and CDR2 as FQGNSA. The CDR3 spans 13 residues. CDR3 nucleotides: TGTGCCAGCAGCTTTCCCGAGGTCACTGAAGCTTTCTTT. This translates into CASSFPEVTEAFF.

This clonotype was recorded a few times. The CDR3 sequence is CASSYSNRVVYATQYF. The CDR3 DNA reads TGTGCCAGCAGTTACTCGAACAGGGTCGTCTACGCGACCCAGTACTTC. The chain joins TRBV6-2 or TRBV6-3 to TRBJ2-5, with D perhaps matching TRBD1 (6 bases). V lost 0 bases to trimming and J lost 7 bases, with 18 bases between them. The length of the CDR3 is 16 residues. Looked up from germline, CDR1 is MNHEY and CDR2 is SVGEGT.

This clonotype has more than one count but fewer than ten. The chain uses TRBV20-1 and TRBJ1-1; TRBD1 matches at 7 bases. CDR1 is DFQATT and CDR2 is SNEGSKA in the germline V gene (reference sequence). The V gene end was trimmed by 6 bases and the J gene end by 3 bases; junction bases not matched to a gene: 13. The CDR3 consists of 15 residues. The CDR3 loop is CSAPPYDRDHTEAFF. The CDR3 bases are TGCAGTGCCCCCCCCTACGACAGGGACCACACTGAAGCTTTCTTT.

This chain uses TRBV4-2 with TRBJ1-2, with D perhaps TRBD1 (5 bases). V was cut by 1 base and J by 7 bases, with 10 bases left in between. This CDR3 spans 13 amino acids. Per the germline V gene, CDR1 is LGHNA and CDR2 is YNFKEQ. The CDR3 reads CASSQAGTGGYTF. Written as DNA, the CDR3 is TGTGCCAGCAGCCAAGCAGGGACGGGTGGCTACACCTTC.

The chain uses TRBV29-1 and TRBJ2-5, with unresolved D. This CDR3 has 12 residues. The ends were cut back, 7 bases at V and 1 base at J, with 10 bases in the middle. CDR1 is SQVTM, CDR2 ANQGSEA, per germline. CDR3 DNA: TGCAGCGCTGGGTATCCCCAAGAGACCCAGTACTTC. It yields the protein CSAGYPQETQYF.

Only a few counts were recorded for this clonotype. The chain uses TRBV29-1 and TRBJ2-2; tentatively, D is TRBD2 (5 bases). Trimming left V 7 bases short and J 6 bases short, with 18 bases between. CDR3 size: 14 residues. CDR1 and CDR2 (germline): SQVTM, ANQGSEA. CDR3 bases: TGCAGCGCCCTCCCCACTAGTTCTCCCGGGGAGCTGTTTTTT. Amino acids: CSALPTSSPGELFF.

The gene calls are TRBV14 and TRBJ2-1; D is perhaps TRBD1 or TRBD2 (5 bases each). Per germline, CDR1 SGHDN and CDR2 FVKESK. The CDR3 runs to 16 residues. Trimming removed 4 bases from V and 5 bases from J, with 18 bases in between. The CDR3 loop is CASSPVPVGRDNEQFF. CDR3 nucleotide sequence: TGTGCCAGCAGCCCAGTACCGGTGGGGCGGGACAATGAGCAGTTCTTC.

The chain employs TRBV9 and TRBJ2-6, with D possibly matching TRBD1 (6 bases). CDR1 and CDR2 (germline): SGDLS, YYNGEE. With 4 bases removed from V and 4 bases from J, the gap between germline ends came to 12 bases. This CDR3 is built from 15 residues. CDR3 coding DNA: TGTGCCAGCAGCAAACAGGGCAAAGGGGCCAACGTCCTGACTTTC. Its protein is CASSKQGKGANVLTF. The variable domain in full, with the rest retrieved from reference TRBV9 and TRBJ2-6, is DSGVTQTPKHLITATGQRVTLRCSPRSGDLSVYWYQQSLDQGLQFLIQYYNGEERAKGNILERFSAQQFPDLHSELNLSSLELGDSALYFCASSKQGKGANVLTFGAGSRLTVL.

The gene calls are TRBV4-2 and TRBJ1-5; D perhaps matches TRBD1 (6 bases). CDR3 length equals 16 residues. V lost 4 bases and J lost 3, with 16 bases in between. CDR1 is LGHNA and CDR2 is YNFKEQ in the germline V gene. CDR3 DNA: TGTGCCAGCAGCCGCGAAGGGGGAGAAGACAATCAGCCCCAGCATTTT. Translated: CASSREGGEDNQPQHF.

V and J are TRBV7-8 and TRBJ2-7; perhaps TRBD1 as D (6 bases). In germline, CDR1 is SGHVS, CDR2 FQNEAQ. Deletions cut 4 bases from V and 6 bases from J, with 16 bases between. The CDR3 consists of 14 residues. The CDR3 region is CASSYRGGGSEQYV. CDR3 DNA sequence: TGTGCCAGCAGCTACCGAGGTGGGGGCAGCGAGCAGTACGTC.

This clonotype has only a few counts. The chain is built from TRBV20-1 and TRBJ1-5, with D tentatively TRBD1 (5 bases). The CDR3 is made up of 14 amino acids. The V end lost 0 bases, the J end lost 3 bases, and 9 bases lay between the germline ends. Per germline, CDR1 DFQATT and CDR2 SNEGSKA (reference sequence). The CDR3 region has the DNA TGCAGTGCTAGAGAAGGGGCAAACAATCAGCCCCAGCATTTT. Protein: CSAREGANNQPQHF.

This clonotype came up a few times. The genes are TRBV6-2 or TRBV6-3 and TRBJ2-7; D is unresolved. The CDR3 runs to 13 residues. Trimming removed 3 bases from V and 9 bases from J, with 15 bases in between. Germline CDR1 is MNHEY and CDR2 is SVGEGT. The DNA of the CDR3 is TGTGCCAGCAGTTATTACTCCTACGAGGCGCAGTACTTC. This codes for CASSYYSYEAQYF.

The chain employs TRBV9 and TRBJ2-2, with 7 bases fitting TRBD2. In germline, CDR1 is SGDLS, CDR2 YYNGEE. The V segment lost 3 bases and the J segment 3 bases; nucleotides outside the gene matches: 8. The CDR3 covers 16 residues. The CDR3 spells CASSGPGRGYTGELFF. In DNA form, the CDR3 reads TGTGCCAGCAGCGGACCCGGGCGGGGGTACACCGGGGAGCTGTTTTTT.

CDR3 sequence (DNA): TGCGCCAGCAGCTTGGAGGCCCGACGTGTCGATGAGCAGTTCTTC. The encoded protein is CASSLEARRVDEQFF. This sequence joins TRBV5-1 and TRBJ2-1; D not certain. The CDR3 sequence is 15 residues long. Trimming pared 0 bases from V and 8 bases from J, leaving 15 bases between. The germline gives CDR1 SGHRS, CDR2 YFSETQ.

This clonotype occurred a few times. The V call is TRBV4-1, the J call TRBJ2-3; 10 positions agree with TRBD2. V shed 4 bases and J 5 bases; nucleotides not matched to a gene: 6. This CDR3 has 15 residues. Per the germline V gene, CDR1 is MGHRA and CDR2 is YSYEKL. CDR3 residues: CASSRGLADEDTQYF. The DNA for the CDR3 is TGCGCCAGCAGCCGAGGACTAGCGGATGAAGATACGCAGTATTTT.

This clonotype was observed a handful of times. This chain uses TRBV7-2 with TRBJ2-3; D is unclear. This CDR3 spans 14 amino acids. The germline V and J ends were trimmed by 0 bases and 3 bases, with 7 bases remaining between them. Germline CDR1 reads SGHTA; CDR2 reads FQGNSA. CDR3 amino acids: CASSLAMVTDTQYF. CDR3 DNA: TGTGCCAGCAGCTTAGCGATGGTAACAGATACGCAGTATTTT.

This chain links TRBV5-1 with TRBJ2-5; the match to TRBD2 covers 12 bases. Germline V lookup: CDR1 SGHRS, CDR2 YFSETQ. CDR3 length: 16 amino acids. J gave up 5 bases and V 4 bases, and 9 bases lay outside the gene matches. Written as DNA, the CDR3 is TGCGCCAGCAGCATTCGAGGTCTAGCGGGGGGGGAGACCCAGTACTTC. Translation gives CASSIRGLAGGETQYF.